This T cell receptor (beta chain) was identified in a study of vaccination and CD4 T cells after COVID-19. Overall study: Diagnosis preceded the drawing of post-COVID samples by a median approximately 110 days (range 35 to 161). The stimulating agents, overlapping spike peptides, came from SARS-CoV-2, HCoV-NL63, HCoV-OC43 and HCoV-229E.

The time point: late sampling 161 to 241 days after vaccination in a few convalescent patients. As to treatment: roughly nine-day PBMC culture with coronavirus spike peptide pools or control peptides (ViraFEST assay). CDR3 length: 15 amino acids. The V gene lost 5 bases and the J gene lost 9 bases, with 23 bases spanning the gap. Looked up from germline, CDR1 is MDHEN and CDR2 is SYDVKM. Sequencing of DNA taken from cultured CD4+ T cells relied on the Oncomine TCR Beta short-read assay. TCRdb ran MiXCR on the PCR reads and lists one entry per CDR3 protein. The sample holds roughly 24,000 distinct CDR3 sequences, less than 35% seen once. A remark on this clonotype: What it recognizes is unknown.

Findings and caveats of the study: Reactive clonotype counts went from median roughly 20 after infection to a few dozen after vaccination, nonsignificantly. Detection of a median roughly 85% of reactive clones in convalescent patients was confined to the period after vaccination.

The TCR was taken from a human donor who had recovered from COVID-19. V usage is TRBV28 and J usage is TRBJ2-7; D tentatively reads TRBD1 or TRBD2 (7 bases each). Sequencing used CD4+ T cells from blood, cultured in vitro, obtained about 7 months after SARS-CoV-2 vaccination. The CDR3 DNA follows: TGTGCCAGCAGTGAAGGGGGGGCAGGGGGTGGCGGGCAGTACTTC. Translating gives CASSEGGAGGGGQYF.